This TCR beta chain was captured by sequencing in a study of T cells in Graves' hyperthyroidism and ophthalmopathy. Regarding the study as a whole: Ophthalmopathy was told apart from stable hyperthyroidism by a 13 V-J model. Within blood appeared most thyroid clonotypes that had expanded above 0.001.

Recently diagnosed hyperthyroidism of less than 2 months' duration affected patients aged 18 to 65. Each diagnosis drew on symptoms, thyroxine, TRAb, thyroid ultrasound and orbital computed tomography findings. CDR1 and CDR2 (germline): PRHDT, FYEKMQ (reference sequence). The trim removed 2 bases at V and 4 bases at J, leaving 2 bases unmatched. CDR3 size: 13 residues. Using RNA transcripts as the source, TCR beta CDR3 regions were amplified. A set of HTBI primers served as the primers for a first-round RT-PCR of the TCR CDR3. TCRdb reprocessed the multiplex PCR reads with MiXCR, giving one entry per CDR3 protein. In the table there are about 95,000 distinct CDR3 sequences, approximately 42% of which are singletons. The count of this clonotype is one. Antigen: not known.

The chain couples TRBV13 to TRBJ2-7, with 7 bases matching TRBD1. The sequenced sample was peripheral blood or thyroid tissue (not recorded which). The sequence came from a woman aged 30 to 39 with Graves' hyperthyroidism. The CDR3 is CASSLTTGYEQYF. CDR3 DNA sequence: TGTGCCAGCAGCTTAACGACAGGGTACGAGCAGTACTTC.